This T cell receptor beta chain was captured by sequencing in a study of shared clonotypes between healthy human individuals (dated by TCRdb to the early 2020s). In the study overall: The cohort included a few men and a couple of women between 18 and 49 years of age. Different laboratories and diverse techniques were used to prepare libraries and sequence TCR repertoires, to increase sequencing depth and limit assay-specific biases. Between about 0.9 and 8.9 billion PBMCs per donor were obtained by leukapheresis. To estimate repertoire size and how much clonotype sharing occurs between individuals, the study deeply sequenced the blood TCR repertoires of five healthy adults. Per donor, three plates each were used for CD4 naive and CD4 memory, two for CD8 naive, and one for CD8 memory. The investigation overall reported the following: Based on pairwise subsampling, the degree of clonotype sharing among donors was expected to be affected by sequencing depth. Because the study included a small number of donors, the genetic and exposure-history diversity represented was limited. Higher generation probabilities were observed for clonotypes shared by all four sorted-subset donors than for non-shared clonotypes. Even with the large sequencing depth, rarefaction of the sorted-subset datasets indicated that sequencing was incomplete. Naive subsets generally had larger estimated clonotype richness than memory subsets did. Sampling was restricted to blood, and TCR repertoires in tissues likely differ from the TCR repertoires found in blood. Sharing across several donors was observed for around 5% of naive CD4, 3.5% of naive CD8, over 2% of memory CD4, and about 0.4% of memory CD8 clonotypes.

Using the deep immunoSEQ assay, multiplex PCR amplified TCR CDR3 regions from genomic DNA. Genomic DNA extracted from each cell subset was distributed evenly over all wells of several immunoSEQ 96-well plates, and each plate served as one replicate. For sorted subsets, about 0.2 ug genomic DNA, equal to approximately 30,000 T cell genomes, was loaded into each replicate PCR. Purified libraries were measured with a Qubit 3.0 fluorometer, size-checked on a Bioanalyzer 2100, and measured again with the KAPA Library Quantification kit. Every immunoSEQ 96-well plate was sequenced on a dedicated single-read 150-cycle Illumina NextSeq 550 flow cell. The authors processed their data as follows. Because the immunoSEQ output included only junctional sequences and no quality scores, the filtering could not be the same as the filtering used for full-length reads. Sequences were annotated with PyIR, a Python wrapper for IgBLAST v1.9, using IMGT germline references to assign V/J genes and CDR3. Reads with weak V/J assignments (E-value above 1e-6), missing CDR3, stop codons, out-of-frame junctions, or ambiguous translated residues were removed. V3J clonotypes were defined as sequences sharing an identical inferred V gene, J gene, and CDR3 amino acid sequence. Percentage overlap between repertoires was calculated by dividing the number of shared unique clonotypes by the size of the smaller repertoire. Richness of each repertoire was evaluated using RTK rarefaction, the Chao1 estimator, and Recon v2.1 estimates of unobserved clonotypes. For all TCRbeta clonotypes obtained by the gDNA method from a handful of donors, generation probabilities were computed with OLGA. TCRdb took this table from immuneACCESS and kept in-frame rearrangements with V and J called. Such tables lack part of the clones; where checked against another copy, unresolved V genes explain under half of the gap, and the rest is unexplained. Clone size and V and J calls were adopted from that table, with D and trimming inferred from the DNA. In all, the sample holds around 350,000 clones, and around 70% of those were seen once. The top ten hold under 11% of the sample.

Notes on this clone: The antigen it recognizes is unknown. No base quality information exists; no much larger clone differs at one position.

Healthy HIV-negative adults with no recently reported acute infections or vaccinations were included as donors. All donors were Caucasian adults living in Nashville, Tennessee, USA. Magnetic negative selection was used to enrich CD4+ T cells, after which naive cells were positively selected on CD45RA and the negative fraction became the memory subset. Blood was collected by leukapheresis, and PBMCs were isolated by Ficoll-Histopaque density gradient centrifugation and then cryopreserved in liquid nitrogen vapor phase. Analytical flow cytometry was used to check the purity and quantity of every magnetically sorted T cell population. Genomic DNA was isolated from every sorted fraction and measured by UV absorbance on a Nanodrop 2000c. The CDR3 measures 15 amino acids from cysteine to phenylalanine. The only DNA kept is the CDR3, 45 bases in frame from the first base. V and J are trimmed by 7 bases and 6 bases, and the gene matches miss 8 bases of the junction. CDR1 and CDR2 are drawn from the germline V gene: MNHNS, SASEGT.

The sequenced sample consisted of memory CD4+ T cells sorted from blood. Sample cell subset or site, as interpreted from the label and publication: CD45RA-negative fraction. The chain couples TRBV6-1 to TRBJ2-1; 11 junctional bases match TRBD2. The sequence derives from a man younger than 45 in good health. In nucleotide form, the sequence is TGTGCCAGCACCTTTAGCGGGAGGGCGGTCAATGAGCAGTTCTTC. Translated, this is CASTFSGRAVNEQFF.